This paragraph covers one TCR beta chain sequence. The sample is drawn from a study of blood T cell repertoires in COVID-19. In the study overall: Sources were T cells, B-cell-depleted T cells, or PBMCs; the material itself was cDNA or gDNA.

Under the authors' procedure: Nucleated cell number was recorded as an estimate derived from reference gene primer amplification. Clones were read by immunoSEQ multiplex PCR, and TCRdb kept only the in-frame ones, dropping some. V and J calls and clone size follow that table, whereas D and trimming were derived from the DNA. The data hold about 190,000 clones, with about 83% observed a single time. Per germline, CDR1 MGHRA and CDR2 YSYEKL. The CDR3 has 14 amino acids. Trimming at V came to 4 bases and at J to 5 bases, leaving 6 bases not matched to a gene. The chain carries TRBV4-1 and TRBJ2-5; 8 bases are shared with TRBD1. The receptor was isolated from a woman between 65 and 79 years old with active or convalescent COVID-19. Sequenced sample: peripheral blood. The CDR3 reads CASSLRDRRETQYF. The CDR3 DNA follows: TGCGCCAGCAGCCTCCGGGACAGGAGGGAGACCCAGTACTTC.